This T cell receptor beta chain was recovered during a study of breast tumors, draining lymph nodes, adjacent tissues. As concerns this clonotype: Its antigen is as yet unknown.

Study outcomes and limitations: Data only fit, rather than demonstrated, lymph node origin of most tumor T cells.

Samples came from axillary lymph nodes draining the breast cancer. V was pared by 0 bases and J by 4 bases, with 9 bases between. The CDR3 is 15 residues long. Germline CDR1 is MNHNS and CDR2 is SASEGT. Via MiXCR, TCRdb re-called the multiplex PCR reads, giving one row per CDR3 protein. This table has about 200,000 distinct CDR3 sequences, around 34% appearing once. Sequencing used axillary lymph node tissue. This rearrangement joins TRBV6-1 to TRBJ2-2; D is ambiguous. This clonotype originated in a female donor with breast cancer. Some clones in this sample may be carry-over from other donors' samples. The CDR3 DNA is TGTGCCAGCAGTGAAGCTTGGGTCGGCACCGGGGAGCTGTTTTTT. Its translation is CASSEAWVGTGELFF.